Sequencing of this T cell receptor (beta chain) was carried out in a study of cytomegalovirus exposure and HLA in healthy donors. General study results and limits: In a later analysis, TCR beta V- and J-gene trimming was associated with a missense DCLRE1C variant. Many donors shared some public TCRs, even though most TCR sequences were rare. It was 150 or so TCR beta chains that were listed as cytomegalovirus-associated.

PCR amplification relied on 60 Vbeta primers (plus 13 Jbeta primers). Per the original data handling: A later analysis tallied approximately 80 million unique TCR beta chains, some 10 million of them shared. Sequencing used immunoSEQ multiplex PCR; TCRdb keeps in-frame clones, though not all of them. V, J and clone size were drawn from that table, and D and trimming were deduced from the DNA. The repertoire holds 100,000 to 130,000 clones, with more than 65% as singletons. As regards this clone: The antigen is not known.

This TCR was recovered from a man aged 25-45 years in good health and CMV-seronegative. Sequenced sample: PBMCs.

CDR3 nucleotides: TGTGCCAGCAGCTCACCCTACAGGGCGTACGACTCACCCCTCCACTTT. Protein sequence: CASSSPYRAYDSPLHF. This chain connects TRBV11-2 to TRBJ1-6; maybe TRBD1 (6 bases). V was cut by 4 bases and J by 10 bases, with 20 bases left in between. Germline CDR1 and CDR2: SGHAT and FQNNGV. The CDR3 covers 16 residues.